This T cell receptor beta chain was profiled in a study of blood T cell repertoires in COVID-19. Study background: Material from acute and convalescent COVID-19 was sourced from the United States, Italy and Spain. From T cells, B-cell-depleted T cells, or PBMCs came the material, which was cDNA or gDNA.

TCRdb's table, derived via immunoSEQ multiplex PCR, lists solely in-frame clones and lacks some. The table shows about 250,000 clones, with about 87% occurring only once. This clone came up once. Enrolled through a virtual design, the participants were between 18 and 89 years of age and came from around 25 US areas. Each recovered donor of Cohort 3 presented with two negative PCRs, clearance, or symptom resolution. Germline lookup yields CDR1 SGHDN and CDR2 FVKESK. The CDR3 extends over 15 amino acids. J lost 3 bases, V lost 6 bases, and 6 bases had no gene match. V is TRBV14 and J is TRBJ2-3, with TRBD1 identical over 10 bases. Sequenced material: PBMCs or T cells enriched from blood (not recorded which). The origin of this receptor is a woman aged 45 to 65 who had recovered from COVID-19. The CDR3 loop is CASSRQGARTDTQYF. DNA for the CDR3: TGTGCCAGCAGTCGACAGGGGGCGCGGACAGATACGCAGTATTTT.